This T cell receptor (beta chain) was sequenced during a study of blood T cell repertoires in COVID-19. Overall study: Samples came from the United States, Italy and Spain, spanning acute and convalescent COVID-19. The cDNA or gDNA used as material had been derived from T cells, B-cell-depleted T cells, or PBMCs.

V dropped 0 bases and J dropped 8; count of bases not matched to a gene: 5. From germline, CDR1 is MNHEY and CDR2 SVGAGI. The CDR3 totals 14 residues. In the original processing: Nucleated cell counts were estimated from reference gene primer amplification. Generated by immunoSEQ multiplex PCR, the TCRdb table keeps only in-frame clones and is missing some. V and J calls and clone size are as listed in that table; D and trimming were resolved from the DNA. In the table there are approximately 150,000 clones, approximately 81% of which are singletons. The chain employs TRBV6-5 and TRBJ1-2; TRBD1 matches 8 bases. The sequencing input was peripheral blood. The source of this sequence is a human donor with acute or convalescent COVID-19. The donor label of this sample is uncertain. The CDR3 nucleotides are TGTGCCAGCAGTTACTCCCGGACAGGGAAGGGCTACACCTTC. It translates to CASSYSRTGKGYTF.